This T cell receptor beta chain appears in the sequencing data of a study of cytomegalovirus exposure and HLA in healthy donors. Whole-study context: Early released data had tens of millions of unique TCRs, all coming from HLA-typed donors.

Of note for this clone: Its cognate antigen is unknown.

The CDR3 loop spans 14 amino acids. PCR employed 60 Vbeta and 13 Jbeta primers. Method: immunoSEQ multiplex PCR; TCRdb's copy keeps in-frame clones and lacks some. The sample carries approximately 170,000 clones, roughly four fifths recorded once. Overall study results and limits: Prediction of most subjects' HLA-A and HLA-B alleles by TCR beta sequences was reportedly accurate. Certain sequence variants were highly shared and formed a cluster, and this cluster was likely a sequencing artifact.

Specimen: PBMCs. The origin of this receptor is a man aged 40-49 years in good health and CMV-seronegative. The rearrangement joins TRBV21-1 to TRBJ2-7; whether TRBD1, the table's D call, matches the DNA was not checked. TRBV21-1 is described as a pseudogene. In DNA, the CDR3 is TGTGCCAGCAGCAAAGTATGGCAGGCCTACGAGCAGTACTTC. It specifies CASSKVWQAYEQYF.